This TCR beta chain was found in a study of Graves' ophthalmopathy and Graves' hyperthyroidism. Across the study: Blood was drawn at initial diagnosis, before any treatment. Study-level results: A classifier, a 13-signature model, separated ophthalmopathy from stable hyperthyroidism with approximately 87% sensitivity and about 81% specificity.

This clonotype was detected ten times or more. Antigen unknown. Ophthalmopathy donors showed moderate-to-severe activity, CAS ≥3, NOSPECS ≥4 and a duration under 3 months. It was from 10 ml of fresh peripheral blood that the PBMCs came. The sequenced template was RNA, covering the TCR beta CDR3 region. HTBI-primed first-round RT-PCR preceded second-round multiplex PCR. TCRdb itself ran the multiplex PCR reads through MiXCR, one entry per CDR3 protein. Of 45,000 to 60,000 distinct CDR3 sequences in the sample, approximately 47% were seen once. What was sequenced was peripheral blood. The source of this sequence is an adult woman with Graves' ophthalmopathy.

The CDR3 nucleotides read TGTGCCAGCGGAGAGCTAGCGGGGGAAGAGACCCAGTACTTC. Its protein product is CASGELAGEETQYF. This chain connects TRBV6-1 to TRBJ2-5, with 10 bases fitting TRBD2. Germline CDR1 is MNHNS and CDR2 is SASEGT. The CDR3 extends over 14 amino acids. With V trimmed by 8 bases and J by 3 bases, 6 bases remained unmatched.